Listed below are T cell receptor beta chains from one sample, sequenced in a study of cytomegalovirus exposure and HLA in healthy donors. Some clones are missing from TCRdb's copy, which holds only in-frame ones; the method was immunoSEQ multiplex PCR. This sample has 200,000 or so clones, with about four fifths found just once. Sequencing was performed on PBMCs. These receptors came from a man aged 30 to 45 in good health and CMV-seronegative. CDR3s include the opening cysteine and the closing phenylalanine or tryptophan.

TRBJ2-3 TRBV7-2 CASSLGQRDTQYF
TRBJ2-2 TRBV5-6 CASYSGGPINTGELFF
TRBJ2-5 TRBV7-2 CASSLAGRGETQYF
TRBJ2-3 TRBV7-9 CASSLGTGTDTQYF
TRBJ2-7 TRBV10-3 CAISVGTGAYEQYF
TRBJ2-1 TRBV11-2 CASSLPPGGVNNEQFF
TRBJ2-3 TRBV7-3 CASSLTGTTTDTQYF
TRBJ1-6 TRBV4-2 CASSQGGLGGLTSPLHF
TRBJ1-5 TRBV12-5 CASSQGDQPQHF
TRBJ1-2 TRBV5-4 CASSLKGVNYGYTF
TRBJ2-1 TRBV6-4 CASSAHEAGAYNEQFF
TRBJ1-1 TRBV25-1 CASSKTGGGTEAFF
TRBJ2-3 TRBV7-2 CASSPRLAEVPTDTQYF
TRBJ2-5 TRBV18 CASSPPSGVVETQYF
TRBJ2-7 TRBV5-1 CASSHSPGQPNRSYEQYF
TRBJ2-1 TRBV18 CASSPDRPNEQFF
TRBJ2-3 TRBV19 CASSSLLGRGATDTQYF
TRBJ1-2 TRBV7-2 CASSRPQAIYGYTF
TRBJ2-1 TRBV7-8 CASSPVAGASYNEQFF
TRBJ2-2 TRBV4-1 CASSQNTPQSSGELFF
TRBJ1-2 TRBV9 CASSVVTDANYGYTF
TRBJ2-7 TRBV2 CASRGAIDEQYF
TRBJ2-7 TRBV6-5 CASSFTGSYEQYF
TRBJ1-3 TRBV28 CASSPPGLTGNTIYF
TRBJ1-4 TRBV10-1 CASSEPRQGAATNEKLFF
TRBJ2-7 TRBV29-1 CSVVSGPPYEQYF
TRBJ1-5 TRBV28 CASSLLAQPQHF
TRBJ1-5 TRBV10-3 CAISESANQPQHF
TRBJ1-2 TRBV27 CASSLAGFNYGYTF
TRBJ2-5 TRBV7-9 CASSLELRETQYF
TRBJ1-1 TRBV5-1 CASSLESIVTEAFF
TRBJ2-1 TRBV29-1 CSVPTGSSYNEQFF
TRBJ2-7 TRBV7-2 CASSWYPGGDEQYF
TRBJ1-3 TRBV11-3 CASRLQGQSSGNTIYF
TRBJ2-7 TRBV5-1 CASSLDRFSYEQYF
TRBJ1-2 TRBV2 CASAAGFYGYTF
TRBJ2-7 TRBV12-2 CASRLGSSGSYEQYF
TRBJ2-5 TRBV1 CTSSQEPGGYQETQYF
TRBJ1-2 TRBV5-1 CASGTRTGVNYGYTF
TRBJ2-2 TRBV28 CASSLPGGATGELFF
TRBJ2-5 TRBV2 CASSRVLQETQYF
TRBJ1-1 TRBV4-2 CASSFRQGSDTEAFF
TRBJ2-5 TRBV7-9 CASSYRGRGETQYF
TRBJ2-1 TRBV9 CASSVQGQPYNEQFF
TRBJ2-3 TRBV15 CATSPGQGGDTQYF